Listed below are T cell receptor beta chains from one sample, sequenced in a study of blood T cell repertoires in COVID-19. Only in-frame clones appear in the TCRdb table, and some are missing; sequencing was by immunoSEQ multiplex PCR. The sample lists a few hundred thousand clones; roughly 76% were seen once. Sequences were obtained from peripheral blood. These receptors all stem from a human donor in a cohort sampled during active COVID-19. Both conserved end residues are trimmed from each CDR3. Fields, in order: CDR3 protein, J gene, V gene.

ASSVDDGRTTNEKLF | TRBJ1-4 | TRBV9
ASSVGQGDEKLF | TRBJ1-4 | TRBV9
ASSQVVRGSFSYNEQF | TRBJ2-1 | TRBV3-1/TRBV3-2
ASSGTGTGGYT | TRBJ1-2 | TRBV12-3/TRBV12-4
ASSVGAHSNQPQH | TRBJ1-5 | TRBV9
ASSLSGTEAF | TRBJ1-1 | TRBV12-3/TRBV12-4
ASSFTGGYGYT | TRBJ1-2 | TRBV5-5
ASRREALSSYEQY | TRBJ2-7 | TRBV7-2
ASSLELAGGRKTQY | TRBJ2-5 | TRBV7-2
ASSYAALAGTEAF | TRBJ1-1 | TRBV6-2/TRBV6-3
ASSSGTGGSRVFSGEQY | TRBJ2-7 | TRBV18
ASSPRVTGGNYGYT | TRBJ1-2 | TRBV7-9
ASSHLRTSGHYEQY | TRBJ2-7 | TRBV4-2
ASKVGGSREQY | TRBJ2-7 | TRBV7-2
ASLPGGQNIQY | TRBJ2-4 | TRBV28
ASSVGGTGGETQY | TRBJ2-5 | TRBV9
ASSPGDARGRETQY | TRBJ2-5 | TRBV5-1
ASSSAGVSRSEQY | TRBJ2-7 | TRBV7-9
ASSLGDLSNQPQH | TRBJ1-5 | TRBV28
ASNGEDSNQPQH | TRBJ1-5 | TRBV2
ATSDKQTGKNGELF | TRBJ2-2 | TRBV24-1
ASSKGRTAEEGEQY | TRBJ2-7 | TRBV21-1
ASSLHTGSTMVAF | TRBJ1-1 | TRBV4-3
ASSVGQGGKTQY | TRBJ2-5 | TRBV2
ASSSTGGPGELF | TRBJ2-2 | TRBV7-2
ASSYGTRYEQY | TRBJ2-7 | TRBV6-6
AWGSRGGISAF | TRBJ1-1 | TRBV30
AWSVPDRVTGELF | TRBJ2-2 | TRBV30
ASSVDAVSYEQY | TRBJ2-7 | TRBV9
ASSLAGQGSNYGYT | TRBJ1-2 | TRBV28